These T cell receptor beta chains were read from a single sample in a study of CD8 T cells in Susac syndrome. TCRdb re-called the immunoSEQ multiplex PCR reads through MiXCR, storing one row per CDR3 protein. In the table there are just over 300,000 distinct CDR3 sequences, around 92% of which are singletons. Sequenced sample: CD4+ T cells from PBMCs. These receptors all stem from a human donor with multiple sclerosis. CDR3s include the opening cysteine and the closing phenylalanine or tryptophan. A D gene is named only where the DNA matches it firmly. A row's size may be missing; if present it is once, few, many or a size class.

v_gene	j_gene	abundance	d_gene	CDR3nt	CDR3aa
TRBV12-3/TRBV12-4	TRBJ1-5	NA	NA	TGTGCCAGCACCGTTTCCCCCAAACAGGGTTTTCAGCCCCAGCATTTT	CASTVSPKQGFQPQHF
TRBV6-1	TRBJ1-1	NA	NA	TGTGCCAGCAGTAGCGGAAACACTGAAGCTTTCTTT	CASSSGNTEAFF
TRBV2	TRBJ1-1	NA	NA	TGTGCCAGCAGCGTTAGGTCCTTAGCGGACACTGAAGCTTTCTTT	CASSVRSLADTEAFF
TRBV20-1	TRBJ2-5	NA	TRBD1	TGCAGTGCCGCCCTAGGACAGGCCCAAGAGACCCAGTACTTC	CSAALGQAQETQYF
TRBV19	TRBJ2-1	NA	TRBD2	TGTGCCAGTAGCGGGACTAGCGGGCCCTACAATGAGCAGTTCTTC	CASSGTSGPYNEQFF
TRBV7-6	TRBJ2-1	NA	NA	TGTGCCAGCAGTCGGGACTTCGACAATGAGCAGTTCTTC	CASSRDFDNEQFF
TRBV20-1	TRBJ2-7	NA	NA	TGCAGTGCTAGACCCGGGGCGGTAGACGAGCAGTACTTC	CSARPGAVDEQYF
TRBV18	TRBJ1-2	NA	NA	TGTGCCAGCTCACCACGGGAGTGGCAAAGCAATGGCTACACCTTC	CASSPREWQSNGYTF
TRBV11-2	TRBJ2-1	NA	TRBD2	TGTGCCAGCAGCTCCAAAGGTACTAGCGGGATCAGGGCCCTATACAATGAGCAGTTCTTC	CASSSKGTSGIRALYNEQFF
TRBV27	TRBJ1-1	NA	NA	TGTGCCAGCAGTTTAAGAGGCGGGGGTCTGAACACTGAAGCTTTCTTT	CASSLRGGGLNTEAFF
TRBV12-3/TRBV12-4	TRBJ1-1	NA	NA	TGTGCCAGCAGTGGGGGACTTCTGAACATTGAAGCTTTCTTT	CASSGGLLNIEAFF
TRBV30	TRBJ1-3	NA	NA	TGTGCCTGGAGCCAAGACGGGGGCCCTGGAAACACCATATATTTT	CAWSQDGGPGNTIYF
TRBV23-1	TRBJ2-3	once	NA	TGCGCCAGCAGTCAATCAACAGGGGGATCTAGCGGAACTAGCACAGATACGCAGTATTTT	CASSQSTGGSSGTSTDTQYF
TRBV24-1	TRBJ2-7	NA	TRBD2	TGTGCCACCAGTGACCCGGACAGGAGGAGGAAGCGGGAGGGCCTAAGGGGCGAGCAGTACTTC	CATSDPDRRRKREGLRGEQYF
TRBV2	TRBJ1-1	NA	NA	TGTGCCAGCACCCCTCTGAGAGAGAACACTGAAGCTTTCTTT	CASTPLRENTEAFF
TRBV20-1	TRBJ2-7	NA	NA	TGCAGTGCTAAAGAATGGTACGAGCAGTACTTC	CSAKEWYEQYF
TRBV29-1	TRBJ1-2	NA	NA	TGCAGCGCCCGGACAGTCCGCCTTGGCTACACCTTC	CSARTVRLGYTF